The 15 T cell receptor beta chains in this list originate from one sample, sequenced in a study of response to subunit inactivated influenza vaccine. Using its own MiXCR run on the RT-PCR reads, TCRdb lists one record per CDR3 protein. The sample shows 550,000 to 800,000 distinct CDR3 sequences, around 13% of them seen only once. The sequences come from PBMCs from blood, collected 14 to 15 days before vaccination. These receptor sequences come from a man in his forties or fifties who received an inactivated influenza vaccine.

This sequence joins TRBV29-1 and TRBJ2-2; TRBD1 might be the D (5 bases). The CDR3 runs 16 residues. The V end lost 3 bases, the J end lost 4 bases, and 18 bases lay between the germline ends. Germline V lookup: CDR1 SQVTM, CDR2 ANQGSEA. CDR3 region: CSVDWDNRLFTGELFF. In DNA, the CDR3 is TGCAGCGTTGACTGGGATAACAGGCTATTCACCGGGGAGCTGTTTTTT.

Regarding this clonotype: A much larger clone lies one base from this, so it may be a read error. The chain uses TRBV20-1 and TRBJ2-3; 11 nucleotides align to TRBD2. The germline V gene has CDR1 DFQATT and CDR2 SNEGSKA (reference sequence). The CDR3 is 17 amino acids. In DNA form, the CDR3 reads TGCTGTGCTAGAGATTTCGGGACTAGCGGCAACACAGATACGCAGTATTTT. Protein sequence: CCARDFGTSGNTDTQYF.

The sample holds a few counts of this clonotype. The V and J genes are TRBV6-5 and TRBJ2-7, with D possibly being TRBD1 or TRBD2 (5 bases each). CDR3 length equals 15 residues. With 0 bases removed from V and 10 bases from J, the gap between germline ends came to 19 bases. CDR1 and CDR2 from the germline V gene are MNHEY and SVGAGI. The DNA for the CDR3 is TGTGCCAGCAGTTACTCCCGGGGACGATCAATCCTTCAGTACTTC. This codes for CASSYSRGRSILQYF.

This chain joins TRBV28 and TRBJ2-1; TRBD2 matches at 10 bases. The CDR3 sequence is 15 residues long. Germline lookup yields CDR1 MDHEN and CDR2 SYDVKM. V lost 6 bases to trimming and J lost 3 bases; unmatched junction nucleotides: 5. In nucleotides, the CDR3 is TGTGCCAGCAGATTAGCGGGAGGCAACTACAATGAGCAGTTCTTC. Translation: CASRLAGGNYNEQFF.

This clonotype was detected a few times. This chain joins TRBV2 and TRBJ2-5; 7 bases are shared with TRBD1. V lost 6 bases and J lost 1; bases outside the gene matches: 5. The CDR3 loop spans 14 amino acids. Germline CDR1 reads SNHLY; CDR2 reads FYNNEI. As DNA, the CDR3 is TGTGCCAGCAGGGCGGACAGGTCCCAAGAGACCCAGTACTTC. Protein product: CASRADRSQETQYF.

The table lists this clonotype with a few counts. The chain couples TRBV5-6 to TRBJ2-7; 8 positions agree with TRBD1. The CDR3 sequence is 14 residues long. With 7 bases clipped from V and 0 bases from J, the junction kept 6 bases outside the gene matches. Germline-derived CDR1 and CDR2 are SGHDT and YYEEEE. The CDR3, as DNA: TGTGCCAGCCATCGGACAGGGAGCTCCTACGAGCAGTACTTC. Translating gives CASHRTGSSYEQYF. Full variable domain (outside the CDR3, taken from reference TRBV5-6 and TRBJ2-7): DAGVTQSPTHLIKTRGQQVTLRCSPKSGHDTVSWYQQALGQGPQFIFQYYEEEERQRGNFPDRFSGHQFPNYSSELNVNALLLGDSALYLCASHRTGSSYEQYFGPGTRLTVT.

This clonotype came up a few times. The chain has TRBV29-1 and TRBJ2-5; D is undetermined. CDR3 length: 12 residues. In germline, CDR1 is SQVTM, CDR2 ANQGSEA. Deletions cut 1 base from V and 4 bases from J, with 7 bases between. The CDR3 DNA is TGCAGCGTTGAAGCAGTTGGAGAGACCCAGTACTTC. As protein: CSVEAVGETQYF.

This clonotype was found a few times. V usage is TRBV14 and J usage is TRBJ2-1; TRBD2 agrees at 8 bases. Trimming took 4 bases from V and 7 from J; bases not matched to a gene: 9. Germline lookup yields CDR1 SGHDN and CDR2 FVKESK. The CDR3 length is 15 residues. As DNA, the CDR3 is TGTGCCAGCAGCCCTCCCGGGAGGGCCTTGAATGAGCAGTTCTTC. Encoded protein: CASSPPGRALNEQFF.

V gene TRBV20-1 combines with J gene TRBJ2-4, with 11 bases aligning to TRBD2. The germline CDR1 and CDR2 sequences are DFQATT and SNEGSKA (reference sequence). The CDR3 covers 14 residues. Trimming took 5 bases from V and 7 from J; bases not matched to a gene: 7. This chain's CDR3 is CSALGTSGPNIQYF. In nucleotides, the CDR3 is TGCAGTGCTCTTGGGACTAGCGGACCTAACATTCAGTACTTC.

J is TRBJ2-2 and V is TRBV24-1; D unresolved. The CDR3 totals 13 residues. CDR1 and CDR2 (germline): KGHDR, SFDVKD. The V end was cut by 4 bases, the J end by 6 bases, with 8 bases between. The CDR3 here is CATSDSLPGELFF. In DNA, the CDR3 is TGTGCCACCAGTGACTCCCTCCCCGGGGAGCTGTTTTTT.

The CDR3 DNA is TGTGCCACCAGCGTAGAGGGATACTACGAGCAGTACTTC. It yields the protein CATSVEGYYEQYF. The chain employs TRBV15 and TRBJ2-7, with TRBD2 as a possible D gene (5 bases). CDR3 length equals 13 residues. Trimming shortened V by 5 bases and J by 3 bases, and 11 bases separated the two germline ends. Germline values: CDR1 LNHNV, CDR2 YYDKDF (reference sequence).

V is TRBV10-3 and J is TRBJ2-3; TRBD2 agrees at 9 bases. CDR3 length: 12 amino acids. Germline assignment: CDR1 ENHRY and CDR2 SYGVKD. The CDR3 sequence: CAVAGAGDTQYF. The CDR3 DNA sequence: TGTGCGGTAGCGGGGGCTGGAGATACGCAGTATTTT.

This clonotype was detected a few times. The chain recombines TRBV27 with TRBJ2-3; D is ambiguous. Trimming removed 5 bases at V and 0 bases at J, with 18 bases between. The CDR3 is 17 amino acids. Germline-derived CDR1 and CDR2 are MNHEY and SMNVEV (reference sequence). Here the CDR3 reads CASSPGFDFPSTDTQYF. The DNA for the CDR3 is TGTGCCAGCAGTCCCGGTTTTGACTTCCCTAGCACAGATACGCAGTATTTT.

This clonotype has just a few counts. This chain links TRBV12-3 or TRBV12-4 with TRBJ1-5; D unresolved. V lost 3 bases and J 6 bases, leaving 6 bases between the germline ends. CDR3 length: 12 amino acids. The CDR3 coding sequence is TGTGCCAGCAGTTTTATCAGTCAGCCCCAGCATTTT. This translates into CASSFISQPQHF.

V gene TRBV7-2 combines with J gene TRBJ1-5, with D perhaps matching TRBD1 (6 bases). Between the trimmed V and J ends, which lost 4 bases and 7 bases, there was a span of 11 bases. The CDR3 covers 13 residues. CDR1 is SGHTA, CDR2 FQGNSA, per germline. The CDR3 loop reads CASSSDSWQPQHF. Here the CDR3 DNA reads TGTGCCAGCAGCTCGGACAGTTGGCAGCCCCAGCATTTT.